These T cell receptor beta chains were read from a single sample in a study of early T cells in non-severe SARS-CoV-2 infection. MiXCR was run by TCRdb on the 5' RACE reads, yielding one entry per CDR3 protein. The sample carries 100,000 or so distinct CDR3 sequences, approximately 17% recorded once. The sample consisted of whole blood, taken at baseline. Receptor source: an adult who was a healthcare worker with PCR-confirmed SARS-CoV-2 infection or an uninfected control (not recorded which). CDR3s include the opening cysteine and the closing phenylalanine or tryptophan. Fields, in order: clone size, D gene, J gene, V gene, CDR3 protein, CDR3 DNA. D genes are given only for firm matches. The size field is filled for only some rows; it gives once, few, many or a size class.

few,-,TRBJ2-1,TRBV20-1,CSARGENQFF,TGCAGTGCTAGGGGGGAGAATCAGTTCTTC
few,-,TRBJ2-7,TRBV28,CASSSTPAYEQYF,TGTGCCAGCAGTTCGACTCCGGCCTACGAGCAGTACTTC
few,TRBD2,TRBJ2-7,TRBV25-1,CASGTSPKQYF,TGTGCCAGCGGGACTAGTCCCAAGCAGTACTTC
few,-,TRBJ2-1,TRBV28,CASSNGGFSYNEQFF,TGTGCCAGCAGCAACGGAGGATTTTCCTACAATGAGCAGTTCTTC
few,TRBD2,TRBJ2-7,TRBV3-1,CASSPHRLAGGLEQYF,TGTGCCAGCAGCCCCCATAGACTAGCGGGAGGGCTCGAGCAGTACTTC
-,-,TRBJ2-7,TRBV5-5,CASSLRGFHEQYF,TGTGCCAGCAGCTTGCGGGGGTTCCACGAGCAGTACTTC
-,-,TRBJ1-5,TRBV28,CASSGRADNQPQHF,TGTGCCAGCAGCGGCAGGGCCGACAATCAGCCCCAGCATTTT
-,-,TRBJ2-5,TRBV7-9,CASSLVQGMDRETQYF,TGTGCCAGCAGCTTAGTCCAGGGGATGGATCGGGAGACCCAGTACTTC
-,-,TRBJ2-2,TRBV12-3/TRBV12-4,CASSPRTQNTGELFF,TGTGCCAGCAGTCCCCGGACTCAGAACACCGGGGAGCTGTTTTTT
-,-,TRBJ1-1,TRBV5-1,CASSFEGTGNTEAFF,TGCGCCAGCAGCTTTGAGGGGACGGGAAACACTGAAGCTTTCTTT
-,TRBD2,TRBJ2-1,TRBV12-3/TRBV12-4,CASRLAGGEGNEQFF,TGTGCCAGCAGATTAGCGGGAGGTGAGGGCAATGAGCAGTTCTTC
many,-,TRBJ2-3,TRBV5-1,CASSPMGDTQYF,TGCGCCAGCAGCCCGATGGGGGATACGCAGTATTTT
many,TRBD1,TRBJ1-2,TRBV10-3,CAINPTGRINGYTF,TGTGCCATCAACCCGACAGGGAGGATAAATGGCTACACCTTC
few,-,TRBJ2-2,TRBV4-1,CASSQGQSNTGELFF,TGCGCCAGCAGCCAAGGGCAATCGAACACCGGGGAGCTGTTTTTT
-,TRBD1,TRBJ1-6,TRBV20-1,CSARQGGSYNSPLHF,TGCAGTGCCCGACAGGGCGGGTCCTATAATTCACCCCTCCACTTT
-,-,TRBJ1-2,TRBV28,CAGGGTNYGYTF,TGTGCCGGGGGGGGCACTAACTATGGCTACACCTTC
few,TRBD2,TRBJ2-7,TRBV12-3/TRBV12-4,CASSSTSGNRGQYF,TGTGCCAGCAGTTCCACTAGCGGGAATCGGGGGCAGTACTTC
-,-,TRBJ2-7,TRBV4-2,CASSQTPGGGLEQYF,TGTGCCAGCAGCCAAACTCCGGGGGGCGGTCTCGAGCAGTACTTC
few,-,TRBJ2-4,TRBV19,CASSIDPGVAKNIQYF,TGTGCCAGTAGTATAGATCCAGGGGTGGCCAAAAACATTCAGTACTTC
few,-,TRBJ2-7,TRBV7-9,CASIHREGYEQYF,TGTGCCAGCATCCACCGCGAGGGCTACGAGCAGTACTTC
once,-,TRBJ1-5,TRBV19,CASSMLRVRTDQPQHF,TGTGCCAGTAGTATGTTACGCGTAAGGACCGACCAGCCCCAGCATTTT
-,-,TRBJ2-3,TRBV6-1,CASSEDRGDTQYF,TGTGCCAGCAGTGAAGACCGTGGAGATACGCAGTATTTT
-,-,TRBJ2-6,TRBV7-2,CASSFQLSGANVLTF,TGTGCCAGCAGCTTTCAGCTTTCTGGGGCCAACGTCCTGACTTTC
many,-,TRBJ1-2,TRBV20-1,CSAREGTGYTF,TGCAGTGCTAGAGAGGGGACAGGCTACACCTTC
few,-,TRBJ2-7,TRBV2,CASRTGTFEQYF,TGTGCCAGCAGAACAGGGACGTTCGAGCAGTACTTC
few,-,TRBJ2-2,TRBV13,CASSYRNKRSGELFF,TGTGCCAGCAGCTACCGAAATAAGCGGTCCGGGGAGCTGTTTTTT
many,-,TRBJ1-5,TRBV20-1,CSASRSSQPQHF,TGCAGTGCTAGTCGGAGCAGTCAGCCCCAGCATTTT
-,-,TRBJ2-7,TRBV6-6,CASTDGRLYF,TGTGCCAGCACCGACGGGCGGTTGTACTTC
few,-,TRBJ2-5,TRBV4-1,CASSQHAPGEETQYF,TGCGCCAGCAGCCAACACGCGCCAGGGGAAGAGACCCAGTACTTC
-,TRBD1,TRBJ2-7,TRBV28,CASSNPGQGSSYEQYF,TGTGCCAGCAGTAACCCGGGACAGGGGAGCTCCTACGAGCAGTACTTC
few,-,TRBJ2-7,TRBV7-2,CASSLEGAGALSYEQYF,TGTGCCAGCAGCTTAGAGGGGGCGGGAGCCCTCTCCTACGAGCAGTACTTC
-,TRBD1,TRBJ1-1,TRBV7-9,CASSSRDRGAFF,TGTGCCAGCAGCTCAAGAGACAGGGGAGCTTTCTTT
few,-,TRBJ1-1,TRBV9,CASRGINTEAFF,TGTGCCAGCAGGGGGATAAACACTGAAGCTTTCTTT
many,-,TRBJ1-1,TRBV7-8,CASSLRRQNTEAFF,TGTGCCAGCAGCCTAAGGAGACAGAACACTGAAGCTTTCTTT
many,-,TRBJ1-5,TRBV12-3/TRBV12-4,CASSFRRGNQPQHF,TGTGCCAGCAGTTTCAGACGGGGGAATCAGCCCCAGCATTTT
few,-,TRBJ2-1,TRBV12-3/TRBV12-4,CASSFAYNEQFF,TGTGCCAGCAGTTTTGCCTACAATGAGCAGTTCTTC
-,TRBD1,TRBJ2-3,TRBV27,CASSPWDRGEDTQYF,TGTGCCAGCAGCCCGTGGGACAGGGGCGAAGATACGCAGTATTTT
-,TRBD2,TRBJ2-5,TRBV6-5,CASSRLAGVETQYF,TGTGCCAGCAGTAGACTAGCGGGAGTAGAGACCCAGTACTTC
-,-,TRBJ2-7,TRBV19,CASSIRAGNYYEQYF,TGTGCCAGTAGTATAAGGGCGGGGAACTACTACGAGCAGTACTTC
many,-,TRBJ2-1,TRBV28,CASSYNEQFF,TGTGCCAGCAGTTATAATGAGCAGTTCTTC
few,-,TRBJ2-7,TRBV28,CASGLGQPAYEQYF,TGTGCCAGCGGCCTCGGACAGCCCGCCTACGAGCAGTACTTC
-,-,TRBJ1-2,TRBV7-2,CASSLSGQTLYGYTF,TGTGCCAGCAGCCTTTCCGGACAGACGCTTTATGGCTACACCTTC
-,TRBD2,TRBJ2-1,TRBV11-3,CASSHGTSGSDEQFF,TGTGCCAGCAGCCATGGGACTAGCGGGAGCGATGAGCAGTTCTTC